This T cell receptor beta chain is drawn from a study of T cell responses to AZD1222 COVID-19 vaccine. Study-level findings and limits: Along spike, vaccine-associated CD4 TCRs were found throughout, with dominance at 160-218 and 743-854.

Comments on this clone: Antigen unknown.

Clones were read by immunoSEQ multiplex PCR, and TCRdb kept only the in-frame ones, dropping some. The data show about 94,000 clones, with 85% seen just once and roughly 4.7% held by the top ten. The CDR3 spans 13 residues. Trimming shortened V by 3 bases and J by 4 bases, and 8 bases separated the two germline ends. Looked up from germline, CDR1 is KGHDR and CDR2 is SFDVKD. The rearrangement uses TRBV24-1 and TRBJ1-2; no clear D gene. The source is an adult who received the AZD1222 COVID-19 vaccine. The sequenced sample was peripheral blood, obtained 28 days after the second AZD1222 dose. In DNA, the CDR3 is TGTGCCACCAGTGATGGGTCTGGCTATGGCTACACCTTC. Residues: CATSDGSGYGYTF.